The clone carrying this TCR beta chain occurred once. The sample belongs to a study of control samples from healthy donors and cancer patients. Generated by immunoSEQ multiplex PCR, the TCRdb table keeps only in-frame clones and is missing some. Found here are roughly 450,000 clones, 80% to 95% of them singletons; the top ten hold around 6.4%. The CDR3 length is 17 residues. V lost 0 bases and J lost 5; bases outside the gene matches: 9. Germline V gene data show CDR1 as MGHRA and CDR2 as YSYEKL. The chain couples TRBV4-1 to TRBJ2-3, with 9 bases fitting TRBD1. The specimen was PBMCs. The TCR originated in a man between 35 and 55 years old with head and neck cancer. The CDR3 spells CASSQDGGTGSEDTQYF. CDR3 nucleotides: TGCGCCAGCAGCCAAGACGGGGGGACAGGGAGTGAAGATACGCAGTATTTT.